These 25 T cell receptor beta chains share one sample of origin, sequenced in a study of cytomegalovirus exposure and HLA in healthy donors. The PCR employed 60 Vbeta primers together with 13 Jbeta primers. Profiled with immunoSEQ multiplex PCR; TCRdb holds only in-frame clones, not every one. Of some 140,000 clones in the sample, roughly 8.8% were seen once. The specimen sequenced was PBMCs. These receptor sequences come from a woman between 35 and 50 years old in good health and CMV-seropositive.

This clone was seen only a few times. The rearrangement joins TRBV6-1 to TRBJ2-7; a weak D match, TRBD2 (6 bases). The germline CDR1 and CDR2 sequences are MNHNS and SASEGT. The CDR3 covers 12 residues. Deletions cut 8 bases from V and 2 bases from J, with 10 bases between. CDR3 in amino acids: CASLGGAYEQYF. The CDR3 DNA follows: TGTGCCAGCCTGGGGGGAGCCTACGAGCAGTACTTC.

This chain joins TRBV27 and TRBJ1-1; TRBD1 agrees at 7 bases. CDR3 length: 16 residues. The V and J ends lost 0 bases and 3 bases, in that order; junction bases with no gene match: 7. Germline CDR1 MNHEY, CDR2 SMNVEV (reference sequence). The DNA of the CDR3 is TGTGCCAGCAGTTTATCGGGACAGTTCGATGACACTGAAGCTTTCTTT. Translated, it gives CASSLSGQFDDTEAFF.

The chain has TRBV5-1 and TRBJ2-2; D is unclear. The CDR3 has 12 residues. V lost 1 base and J lost 7, with 5 bases in between. Germline V gene sequence: CDR1 SGHRS, CDR2 YFSETQ. The CDR3 DNA reads TGCGCCAGCAGCTTGCCGGGCGGGGAGCTGTTTTTT. Its translation is CASSLPGGELFF. The whole variable domain, remainder taken from reference TRBV5-1 and TRBJ2-2, is KAGVTQTPRYLIKTRGQQVTLSCSPISGHRSVSWYQQTPGQGLQFLFEYFSETQRNKGNFPGRFSGRQFSNSRSEMNVSTLELGDSALYLCASSLPGGELFFGEGSRLTVL.

For the CDR3, the DNA is TGTGCCAGCAGCCCGGCGGTATTGGGACAGATGAACACTGAAGCTTTCTTT. Protein sequence: CASSPAVLGQMNTEAFF. The chain has TRBV5-6 and TRBJ1-1; 7 nucleotides agree with TRBD1. This CDR3 contains 17 residues. Trimming cost V 4 bases and J 0 bases; bases outside gene matches: 12. The germline CDR1 and CDR2 sequences are SGHDT and YYEEEE.

The rearrangement uses TRBV18 and TRBJ1-2; TRBD1 might be the D (5 bases). CDR1 and CDR2 from the germline V gene are KGHSH and LQKENI. The CDR3 spans 15 residues. The germline V and J ends were trimmed by 3 bases and 2 bases, with 13 bases remaining between them. CDR3 amino acids: CASSPPSAGNYGYTF. The DNA of the CDR3 is TGTGCCAGCTCACCCCCTTCGGCAGGGAACTATGGCTACACCTTC.

The chain has TRBV5-4 and TRBJ2-2; 9 nucleotides line up with TRBD1. Trimming cost V 4 bases and J 3 bases; bases outside gene matches: 7. The CDR3 loop spans 16 amino acids. Looked up from germline, CDR1 is SGHNT and CDR2 is YYREEE (reference sequence). CDR3 region: CASSPAGDRDTGELFF. Here the CDR3 DNA reads TGTGCCAGCAGCCCGGCCGGGGACAGGGACACCGGGGAGCTGTTTTTT.

The V call is TRBV5-1, the J call TRBJ2-1, with a weak D call TRBD2 (5 bases). From germline, CDR1 is SGHRS and CDR2 YFSETQ. The CDR3 is made up of 13 amino acids. Trimming stripped 1 base from V and 8 bases from J, with 10 bases between. CDR3 sequence reads: CASSLRGPYEQFF. The CDR3 bases are TGCGCCAGCAGCTTGCGGGGTCCGTATGAGCAGTTCTTC.

The V and J genes are TRBV7-3 and TRBJ1-5; D is undetermined. V was cut by 5 bases and J by 5 bases, with 25 bases left in between. The V gene's germline CDR1 is SGHTA and CDR2 FQGTGA. The CDR3 is made up of 18 amino acids. The CDR3 protein is CASSPYSGRASPYQPQHF. The CDR3 DNA is TGTGCCAGCAGCCCCTATTCGGGTCGGGCTAGCCCATATCAGCCCCAGCATTTT.

The rearrangement joins TRBV18 to TRBJ1-2, with TRBD1 matching over 7 bases. CDR1 is KGHSH, CDR2 LQKENI, per germline. There are 13 residues in the CDR3. Trimming cost V 2 bases and J 5 bases; bases outside gene matches: 2. The CDR3 region is CASSPGTEYGYTF. As DNA, the CDR3 is TGTGCCAGCTCACCAGGGACAGAGTATGGCTACACCTTC.

The V call is TRBV5-1, the J call TRBJ1-4, with 7 bases fitting TRBD1. This CDR3 has 14 amino acids. The V segment lost 1 base and the J segment 7 bases; nucleotides outside the gene matches: 4. The germline V gene has CDR1 SGHRS and CDR2 YFSETQ. The CDR3 nucleotides are TGCGCCAGCAGCTTGAGACAGGGCAGTGAAAAACTGTTTTTT. It encodes CASSLRQGSEKLFF. The variable domain in full, with the rest retrieved from reference TRBV5-1 and TRBJ1-4, is KAGVTQTPRYLIKTRGQQVTLSCSPISGHRSVSWYQQTPGQGLQFLFEYFSETQRNKGNFPGRFSGRQFSNSRSEMNVSTLELGDSALYLCASSLRQGSEKLFFGSGTQLSVL.

A few counts support this clone. The gene calls are TRBV6-5 and TRBJ2-2; maybe TRBD1 (5 bases). The CDR3 has 13 amino acids. V lost 4 bases to trimming and J lost 6 bases, with 9 bases between them. Germline CDR1 reads MNHEY; CDR2 reads SVGAGI. CDR3 DNA sequence: TGTGCCAGCAGTTGGGGCCAGGCCGGGGAGCTGTTTTTT. This translates into CASSWGQAGELFF.

This clone turned up a few times. The chain couples TRBV10-3 to TRBJ2-3; tentative D call: TRBD2 (5 bases). The CDR3 has 17 amino acids. The ends were cut back, 3 bases at V and 6 bases at J, with 22 bases in the middle. Germline-derived CDR1 and CDR2 are ENHRY and SYGVKD. CDR3 DNA sequence: TGTGCCATCAGTGACCCACTAACCCAACTAGTAGTTGATACGCAGTATTTT. Translated, it gives CAISDPLTQLVVDTQYF.

This clone appeared a few times. This rearrangement joins TRBV27 to TRBJ2-7; 7 nucleotides agree with TRBD1. CDR1 and CDR2 from the germline V gene are MNHEY and SMNVEV (reference sequence). There are 15 residues in the CDR3. The J segment lost 3 bases and the V segment lost 3 bases, leaving 8 bases of the junction unmatched. This CDR3 reads CASSFTPGQFYEQYF. CDR3 in DNA: TGTGCCAGCAGTTTCACCCCGGGACAGTTCTACGAGCAGTACTTC.

This chain uses TRBV6-5 with TRBJ2-2; no clear D. This CDR3 has 13 residues. V shed 6 bases and J shed 7 bases, with 12 bases lying between them. Per the germline V gene, CDR1 is MNHEY and CDR2 is SVGAGI. The CDR3 region is CASREVFVGELFF. The CDR3 DNA sequence: TGTGCCAGCAGAGAGGTTTTTGTCGGGGAGCTGTTTTTT.

This rearrangement joins TRBV19 to TRBJ2-5; TRBD2 might be the D (6 bases). CDR3 size: 17 residues. Trimming shortened V by 1 base and J by 2 bases, and 17 bases separated the two germline ends. Germline CDR1 and CDR2: LNHDA and SQIVND (reference sequence). The CDR3 bases are TGTGCCAGTAGTATAGGTCTGACTAGTGACGGGCAAGAGACCCAGTACTTC. Its protein product is CASSIGLTSDGQETQYF.

This clone was observed a few times. An end of the junction differs from the germline gene, which may be a read error. The chain couples TRBV6-5 to TRBJ1-2; D may be TRBD1 (6 bases). The CDR3 extends over 13 amino acids. Per germline, CDR1 MNHEY and CDR2 SVGAGI. CDR3: CASSWTERYGYTF. In nucleotides, the CDR3 is TGTGCCAGCAGTTGGACAGAGAGATATGGCTACACCTTT.

This clone has just a few counts. The rearrangement links TRBV5-1 to TRBJ1-1; possibly TRBD1 for D (6 bases). Germline loops: CDR1 SGHRS, CDR2 YFSETQ. Between the trimmed V and J ends, which lost 4 bases and 0 bases, there was a span of 10 bases. The CDR3 contains 14 residues. The CDR3 nucleotides read TGCGCCAGCAGCCCACAGGGAGTGAACACTGAAGCTTTCTTT. It yields the protein CASSPQGVNTEAFF.

This clone has only one observation. V usage is TRBV5-4 and J usage is TRBJ2-1; the D gene is possibly TRBD2 (5 bases). V lost 1 base to trimming and J lost 6 bases, with 14 bases between them. Germline V gives CDR1 SGHNT, CDR2 YYREEE (reference sequence). The CDR3 length is 15 residues. This CDR3 reads CASSLSGGFANEQFF. The CDR3, as DNA: TGTGCCAGCAGCTTGTCAGGAGGTTTCGCCAATGAGCAGTTCTTC.

The V gene is TRBV19, the J gene TRBJ1-5, with TRBD1 matching over 7 bases. Germline-derived CDR1 and CDR2 are LNHDA and SQIVND (reference sequence). The CDR3 is 18 amino acids. V shed 3 bases, J shed 3 bases, and the junction held 14 bases outside the gene matches. CDR3 amino acids: CASSIFMVRDRLNQPQHF. The CDR3 nucleotides are TGTGCCAGTAGTATTTTTATGGTCCGGGACAGACTCAATCAGCCCCAGCATTTT. Variable domain in full (rest from reference TRBV19 and TRBJ1-5): DGGITQSPKYLFRKEGQNVTLSCEQNLNHDAMYWYRQDPGQGLRLIYYSQIVNDFQKGDIAEGYSVSREKKESFPLTVTSAQKNPTAFYLCASSIFMVRDRLNQPQHFGDGTRLSIL.

The J gene is TRBJ2-7, the V gene TRBV5-4; 8 bases line up with TRBD1. V lost 3 bases, J lost 0 bases, and 2 bases stayed unmatched. Germline V CDR1 and CDR2: SGHNT, YYREEE (reference sequence). The CDR3 consists of 14 residues. CDR3 region: CASSSTGVSYEQYF. Written as DNA, the CDR3 is TGTGCCAGCAGCTCGACAGGGGTCTCCTACGAGCAGTACTTC.

The chain employs TRBV5-1 and TRBJ1-4; 8 bases fit TRBD1. The J segment lost 7 bases and the V segment lost 0 bases, leaving 5 bases of the junction unmatched. The CDR3 has 15 amino acids. Germline CDR1 and CDR2: SGHRS and YFSETQ. For the CDR3, the DNA is TGCGCCAGCAGCTTGGCCACAGGGGGGGCTGAAAAACTGTTTTTT. Encoded protein: CASSLATGGAEKLFF.

This clone was counted a few times. V usage is TRBV18 and J usage is TRBJ2-3; D is perhaps TRBD2 (6 bases). Trimming removed 3 bases at V and 3 bases at J, with 10 bases between. This CDR3 comprises 14 residues. Germline CDR1 is KGHSH and CDR2 is LQKENI. The CDR3 is CASSPPSGTDTQYF. The CDR3 bases are TGTGCCAGCTCACCGCCAAGCGGGACAGATACGCAGTATTTT.

The chain links TRBV14 to TRBJ1-1, with D unclear. The CDR3 totals 14 residues. Germline CDR1 is SGHDN and CDR2 is FVKESK. The V and J ends lost 6 bases and 0 bases respectively, with 11 bases between them. CDR3 sequence reads: CASRQNLLNTEAFF. The CDR3 nucleotides are TGTGCCAGCAGACAAAATCTACTGAACACTGAAGCTTTCTTT.

The chain combines TRBV7-2 with TRBJ2-3; 8 nucleotides agree with TRBD2. The junction had 7 bases not matched to a gene; V was cut back by 5 bases and J by 3 bases. Germline assignment: CDR1 SGHTA and CDR2 FQGNSA. CDR3 length: 15 amino acids. As DNA, the CDR3 is TGTGCCAGCAGCGCTCTCAGCGGGGGTACAGATACGCAGTATTTT. This sequence encodes CASSALSGGTDTQYF.

The gene calls are TRBV5-1 and TRBJ2-5; 8 bases map to TRBD2. V shed 2 bases and J 5 bases; nucleotides not matched to a gene: 8. From germline, CDR1 is SGHRS and CDR2 YFSETQ. CDR3 size: 15 residues. The DNA of the CDR3 is TGCGCCAGCAGCTTATTAGCGGGGTTGGGGGAGACCCAGTACTTC. It specifies CASSLLAGLGETQYF.